The TCR beta chain under discussion was sequenced for a study of technical replicates of blood from a handful of donors. The data were produced by immunoSEQ multiplex PCR, yet TCRdb's version contains in-frame clones alone and is incomplete. Here the sample spans approximately 69,000 clones, over 70% being singletons. The CDR3 has 13 residues. The germline CDR1 and CDR2 sequences are SQVTM and ANQGSEA. The germline V and J ends were trimmed by 2 bases and 2 bases, with 10 bases remaining between them. Sequencing was carried out using PBMCs. The sequence was collected from a human donor in good health. Some clones in this sample may be carry-over from other donors' samples. V gene TRBV29-1 combines with J gene TRBJ2-7; TRBD2 is a possible D gene (6 bases). CDR3 in amino acids: CSVEWDSTYEQYF. CDR3 DNA: TGCAGCGTTGAATGGGACTCCACCTACGAGCAGTACTTC.